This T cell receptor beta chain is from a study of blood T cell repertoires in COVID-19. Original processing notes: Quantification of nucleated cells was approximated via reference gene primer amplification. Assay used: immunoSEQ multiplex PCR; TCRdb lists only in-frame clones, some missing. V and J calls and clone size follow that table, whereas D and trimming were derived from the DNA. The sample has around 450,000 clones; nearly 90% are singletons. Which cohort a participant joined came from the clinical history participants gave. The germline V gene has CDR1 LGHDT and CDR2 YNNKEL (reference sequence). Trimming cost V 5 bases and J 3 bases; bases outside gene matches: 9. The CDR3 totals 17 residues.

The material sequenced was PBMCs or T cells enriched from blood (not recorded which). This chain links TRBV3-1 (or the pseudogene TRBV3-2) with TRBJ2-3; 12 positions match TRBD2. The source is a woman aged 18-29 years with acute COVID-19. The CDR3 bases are TGTGCCAGCAGCTACCACGAAACTAGCGGGAGGACAGATACGCAGTATTTT. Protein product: CASSYHETSGRTDTQYF.